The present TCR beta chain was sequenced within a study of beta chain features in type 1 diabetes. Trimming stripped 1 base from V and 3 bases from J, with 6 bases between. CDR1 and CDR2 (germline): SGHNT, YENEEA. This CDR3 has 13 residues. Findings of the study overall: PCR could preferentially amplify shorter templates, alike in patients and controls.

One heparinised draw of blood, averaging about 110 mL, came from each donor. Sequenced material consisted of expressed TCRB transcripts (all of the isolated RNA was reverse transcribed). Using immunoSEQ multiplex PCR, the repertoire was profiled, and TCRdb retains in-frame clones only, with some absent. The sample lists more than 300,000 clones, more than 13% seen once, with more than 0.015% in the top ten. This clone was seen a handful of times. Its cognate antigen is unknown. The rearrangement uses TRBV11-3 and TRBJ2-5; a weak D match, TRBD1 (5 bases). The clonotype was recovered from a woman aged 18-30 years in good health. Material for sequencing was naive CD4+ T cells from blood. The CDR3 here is CASSLGGKETQYF. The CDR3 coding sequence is TGTGCCAGCAGCTTAGGGGGCAAAGAGACCCAGTACTTC.